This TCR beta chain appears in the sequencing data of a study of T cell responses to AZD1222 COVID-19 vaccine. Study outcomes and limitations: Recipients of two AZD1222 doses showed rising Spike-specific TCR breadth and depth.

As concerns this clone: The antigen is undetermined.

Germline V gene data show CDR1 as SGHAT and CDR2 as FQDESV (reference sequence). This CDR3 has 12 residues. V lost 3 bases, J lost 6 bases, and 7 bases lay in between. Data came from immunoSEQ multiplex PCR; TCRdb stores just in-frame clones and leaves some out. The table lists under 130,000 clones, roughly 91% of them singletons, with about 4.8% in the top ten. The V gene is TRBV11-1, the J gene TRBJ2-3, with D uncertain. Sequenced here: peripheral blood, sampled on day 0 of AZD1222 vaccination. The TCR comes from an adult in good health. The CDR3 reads CASSFGSDTQYF. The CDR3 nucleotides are TGTGCCAGCAGCTTCGGATCGGATACGCAGTATTTT.